This T cell receptor beta chain stems from a study of Graves' ophthalmopathy and Graves' hyperthyroidism. This clonotype occurred many times. Amplified TCR beta CDR3 regions were obtained using RNA transcripts as template. An initial RT-PCR round employing HTBI primers preceded a second-round multiplex PCR. TCRdb reprocessed the multiplex PCR reads with MiXCR, giving one entry per CDR3 protein. The sample contains about 400,000 distinct CDR3 sequences, 18% of which appear only once. The CDR3 covers 12 residues. Germline assignment: CDR1 SQVTM and CDR2 ANQGSEA. The ends were cut back, 6 bases at V and 7 bases at J, with 15 bases in the middle.

The receptor was isolated from a young woman with Graves' ophthalmopathy. The sequencing input was peripheral blood. The chain couples TRBV29-1 to TRBJ1-2; D remains unclear. The CDR3 spells CSVLNHPAGYTF. The CDR3 nucleotides read TGCAGCGTCCTAAATCATCCGGCTGGCTACACCTTC.